This T cell receptor (beta chain) was obtained from a study of shared clonotypes between healthy human individuals (dated by TCRdb to the early 2020s). With regard to the full study: Three men and a couple of women, aged 18 to 49 years, made up the cohort. To estimate repertoire size and how much clonotypes are shared between individuals, the study performed deep sequencing of blood TCR repertoires from a handful of healthy adults. To increase sequencing depth and limit assay-specific biases, TCR repertoire library preparation and sequencing were carried out by different laboratories using diverse techniques. Leukapheresis yielded between about 0.85 and 10 billion PBMCs per donor. Broad study findings and their caveats: Pairwise subsampling led to the expectation that sequencing depth would affect the degree of clonotype sharing among donors. The small number of donors limited the genetic and exposure-history diversity represented. Sampling was limited to blood, and TCR repertoires in tissue likely differ from TCR repertoires in blood.

About this clone itself: Its antigen specificity is not known. The sample holds no much larger clone one base away, and base qualities are not on file.

TCR CDR3 regions were amplified from genomic DNA by multiplex PCR using the deep immunoSEQ assay. Genomic DNA extracted from each cell subset was distributed evenly over all wells of several immunoSEQ 96-well plates, and each plate served as one replicate. For unsorted PBMC, 250 to 350 ng genomic DNA, equal to 30,000 or so T cell genomes, was loaded into each replicate PCR. Ten immunoSEQ deep assay plates were used to sequence the unsorted PBMC genomic DNA. Purified libraries were quantified with a Qubit 3.0 fluorometer, sized on a Bioanalyzer 2100, and re-quantified with the KAPA Library Quantification kit. Every immunoSEQ 96-well plate was sequenced on a dedicated single-read 150-cycle Illumina NextSeq 550 flow cell. The authors' pipeline ran thus. The immunoSEQ output contained only junctional sequences without quality scores, so filtering could not match that applied to full-length reads. To assign V/J genes and CDR3, sequences were annotated using PyIR, a Python wrapper for IgBLAST v1.9, with IMGT germline references. Reads were removed for weak V/J assignments (E-value above 1e-6), missing CDR3, stop codons, out-of-frame junctions, or ambiguous translated residues. A V3J clonotype was defined by an identical inferred V gene, J gene, and CDR3 amino acid sequence. Percentage overlap between repertoires was computed as shared unique clonotypes divided by the size of the smaller repertoire. Repertoire richness was assessed with RTK rarefaction, the Chao1 estimator, and Recon v2.1 estimates of unobserved clonotypes. TCRdb carries this immuneACCESS record with in-frame sequences only. Its versions omit some clonotypes, under half of them owing to an unresolved V gene in the studies checked, with the rest unexplained. V and J calls and clone size are as listed in that table; D and trimming were resolved from the DNA. The sample records 450,000 to 650,000 clones, about 80% of which are singletons. The ten biggest clones cover about 12% of the sample.

Cut back by 7 bases and 7 bases, the V and J ends lie 11 bases apart. CDR1 and CDR2, looked up from the germline V gene, are MDHEN and SYDVKM. The cysteine opens and the phenylalanine closes a CDR3 of 12 amino acids. Only the CDR3 portion is preserved as DNA: 36 bases, with reading frame beginning at the first base. Donors were healthy HIV-negative adults with no recently reported acute infections or vaccinations. All donors were Caucasian adults living in Nashville, Tennessee, USA. For unsorted samples, some 87 million PBMCs were counted, and genomic DNA was extracted using the QIAamp DNA Blood Mini kit. Blood was obtained by leukapheresis, after which PBMCs were separated by Ficoll-Histopaque density gradient centrifugation and cryopreserved in liquid nitrogen vapor phase.

The sequence came from a middle-aged woman in good health. Some clones in this sample may be carry-over from other donors' samples. The rearrangement joined TRBV28 to TRBJ2-1; confidence is insufficient to name the D gene. The source material was PBMCs. Here the CDR3 is given as CASIRVSNEQFF. The sequenced DNA is TGTGCCAGCATCCGGGTATCTAATGAGCAGTTCTTC. The variable domain in full, with residues beyond the CDR3 obtained from the reference TRBV28 and TRBJ2-1 genes, is DVKVTQSSRYLVKRTGEKVFLECVQDMDHENMFWYRQDPGLGLRLIYFSYDVKMKEKGDIPEGYSVSREKKERFSLILESASTNQTSMYLCASIRVSNEQFFGPGTRLTVL.